Shown below are 15 T cell receptor beta chains from a single sample sequenced in a study of cytomegalovirus exposure and HLA in healthy donors. 60 Vbeta and 13 Jbeta primers were used in PCR. The protocol was immunoSEQ multiplex PCR, while the TCRdb copy is restricted to in-frame clones and leaves out a portion. Its table lists tens of thousands of clones. Sample: PBMCs. The receptors derive from a boy aged 5 to 17 in good health and CMV-seronegative.

The genes are TRBV5-1 and TRBJ1-2; 7 positions match TRBD1. The CDR3 loop spans 14 amino acids. The V gene's germline CDR1 is SGHRS and CDR2 YFSETQ. Trimming took 0 bases from V and 7 from J; bases not matched to a gene: 6. CDR3 residues: CASSLEGALSGYTF. Written as DNA, the CDR3 is TGCGCCAGCAGCTTGGAGGGGGCACTATCTGGCTACACCTTC. The full variable domain, completed using reference TRBV5-1 and TRBJ1-2, is KAGVTQTPRYLIKTRGQQVTLSCSPISGHRSVSWYQQTPGQGLQFLFEYFSETQRNKGNFPGRFSGRQFSNSRSEMNVSTLELGDSALYLCASSLEGALSGYTFGSGTRLTVV.

The chain links TRBV27 to TRBJ1-6; D is undetermined. Trimming removed 4 bases from V and 6 bases from J, with 4 bases in between. The CDR3 has 12 amino acids. Per germline, CDR1 MNHEY and CDR2 SMNVEV (reference sequence). CDR3 residues: CASSSGNSPLHF. The CDR3 bases are TGTGCCAGCAGTTCCGGTAATTCACCCCTCCACTTT.

The V and J genes are TRBV5-1 and TRBJ1-1; 9 bases fit TRBD1. The J segment lost 3 bases and the V segment lost 6 bases, leaving 3 bases of the junction unmatched. The CDR3 length is 13 residues. CDR1 and CDR2 (germline): SGHRS, YFSETQ. CDR3 DNA sequence: TGCGCCAGCAACCGGGACAGGGACACTGAAGCTTTCTTT. It is translated as CASNRDRDTEAFF.

V usage is TRBV2 and J usage is TRBJ1-2; perhaps TRBD1 as D (6 bases). CDR3 length: 13 amino acids. The V and J ends lost 5 bases and 7 bases respectively, with 14 bases between them. Looked up from germline, CDR1 is SNHLY and CDR2 is FYNNEI. The CDR3 DNA reads as TGTGCCAGCAGTAACCAGGGGATAGGTGGCTACACCTTC. It yields the protein CASSNQGIGGYTF. Full variable domain (remainder filled in from reference TRBV2 and TRBJ1-2): EPEVTQTPSHQVTQMGQEVILRCVPISNHLYFYWYRQILGQKVEFLVSFYNNEISEKSEIFDDQFSVERPDGSNFTLKIRSTKLEDSAMYFCASSNQGIGGYTFGSGTRLTVV.

V is TRBV4-2 and J is TRBJ1-1; D is unresolved. The V and J ends lost 0 bases and 11 bases respectively, with 13 bases between them. The CDR3 extends over 13 amino acids. CDR1 and CDR2 from the germline V gene are LGHNA and YNFKEQ. The chain's CDR3 is CASSQDLSPEAFF. The CDR3 DNA reads as TGTGCCAGCAGCCAAGATCTTTCCCCGGAGGCTTTCTTT.

The J gene is TRBJ2-4, the V gene TRBV19, with D perhaps matching TRBD1 (6 bases). The CDR3 has 15 amino acids. V was cut by 9 bases and J by 5 bases, with 20 bases left in between. Per germline, CDR1 LNHDA and CDR2 SQIVND (reference sequence). DNA of the CDR3: TGTGCCAGCACAGACAGGCCGGTTAGACAAAACATTCAGTACTTC. This codes for CASTDRPVRQNIQYF.

CDR3 residues: CASSLAVGGPSYEQYF. Written as DNA, the CDR3 is TGCGCCAGCAGCTTGGCCGTCGGGGGGCCCTCCTACGAGCAGTACTTC. The chain recombines TRBV5-1 with TRBJ2-7; D perhaps matches TRBD2 (7 bases). The CDR3 is 16 amino acids. The V gene lost 0 bases and the J gene lost 0 bases, with 13 bases spanning the gap. CDR1 and CDR2 (germline): SGHRS, YFSETQ.

The chain uses TRBV6-1 and TRBJ2-4; D is uncertain. The CDR3 is made up of 11 amino acids. The V gene lost 7 bases and the J gene lost 3 bases, with 4 bases spanning the gap. CDR1 MNHNS and CDR2 SASEGT come from the germline V gene. The CDR3 DNA reads TGTGCCAGCACCAACAAAAACATTCAGTACTTC. As protein: CASTNKNIQYF.

The rearrangement uses TRBV11-2 and TRBJ1-2; TRBD1 might be the D (6 bases). The length of the CDR3 is 14 residues. CDR1 SGHAT and CDR2 FQNNGV come from the germline V gene. Trimming removed 2 bases at V and 8 bases at J, with 15 bases between. The CDR3 spells CASSLSGPGTGYTF. The CDR3, as DNA: TGTGCCAGCAGCTTATCGGGCCCCGGGACAGGCTACACCTTC.

Written as DNA, the CDR3 is TGTGCCACCAGCTCTCTCCTGGGCAGGGCAGGCAATCAGCCCCAGCATTTT. Amino acid sequence: CATSSLLGRAGNQPQHF. This chain connects TRBV15 to TRBJ1-5; D may be TRBD1 (5 bases). Germline assignment: CDR1 LNHNV and CDR2 YYDKDF (reference sequence). The length of the CDR3 is 17 residues. V was clipped by 5 bases and J by 2 bases, with 19 bases between them.

The chain carries TRBV5-1 and TRBJ2-1; 14 nucleotides match TRBD2. Trimming took 1 base from V and 8 from J; bases not matched to a gene: 5. Germline V gene lookup returns CDR1 SGHRS and CDR2 YFSETQ. The CDR3 runs to 16 residues. The DNA for the CDR3 is TGCGCCAGCAGCTTGAGACTAGCGGGAGGGCTCGATGAGCAGTTCTTC. It codes for CASSLRLAGGLDEQFF.

The CDR3 protein is CASSPVLAGGDTQYF. The CDR3 coding sequence is TGTGCCAGCAGTCCTGTCCTAGCGGGGGGAGATACGCAGTATTTT. The chain combines TRBV6-1 with TRBJ2-3, with TRBD2 identical over 11 bases. The length of the CDR3 is 15 residues. Germline assignment: CDR1 MNHNS and CDR2 SASEGT. V was pared by 5 bases and J by 5 bases, with 6 bases of the junction left unmatched.

The chain recombines TRBV11-1 with TRBJ2-1, with TRBD2 matching 8 bases. The germline V gene has CDR1 SGHAT and CDR2 FQDESV (reference sequence). There are 15 residues in the CDR3. J lost 8 bases, V lost 6 bases, and 12 bases had no gene match. For the CDR3, the DNA is TGTGCCAGCAGACCCGTAGCGGGGTCTTTTCATGAGCAGTTCTTC. It codes for CASRPVAGSFHEQFF.

This chain connects TRBV27 to TRBJ2-7, with D perhaps matching TRBD2 (6 bases). The CDR3 covers 13 residues. Germline V gene lookup returns CDR1 MNHEY and CDR2 SMNVEV (reference sequence). Trimming stripped 6 bases from V and 0 bases from J, with 9 bases between. CDR3 bases: TGTGCCAGCAGCGGGGGAGCCTCCTACGAGCAGTACTTC. The encoded protein is CASSGGASYEQYF.

This chain connects TRBV10-2 to TRBJ2-5; 10 nucleotides line up with TRBD1. The CDR3 has 13 residues. The J segment lost 5 bases and the V segment lost 6 bases, leaving 3 bases of the junction unmatched. Germline loops: CDR1 WSHSY, CDR2 SAAADI. The DNA of the CDR3 is TGCGCCAGCAGGGACAGGGGGATGGAGACCCAGTACTTC. Residues: CASRDRGMETQYF.